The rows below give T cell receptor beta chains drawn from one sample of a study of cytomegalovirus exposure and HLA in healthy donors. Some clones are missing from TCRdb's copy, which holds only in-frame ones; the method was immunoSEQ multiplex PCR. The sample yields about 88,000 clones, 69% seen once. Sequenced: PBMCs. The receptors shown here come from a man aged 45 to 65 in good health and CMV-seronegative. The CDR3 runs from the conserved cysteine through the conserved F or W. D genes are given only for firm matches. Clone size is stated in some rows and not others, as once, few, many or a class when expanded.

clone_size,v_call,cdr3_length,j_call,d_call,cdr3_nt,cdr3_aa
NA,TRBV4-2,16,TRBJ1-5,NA,TGTGCCAGCAGCCAAGAAAGGGGTAGAGCCAATCAGCCCCAGCATTTT,CASSQERGRANQPQHF
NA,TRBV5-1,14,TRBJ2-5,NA,TGCGCCAGCAGCGGAGGGAGTGTGGGGGAGACCCAGTACTTC,CASSGGSVGETQYF
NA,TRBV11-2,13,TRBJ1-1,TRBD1,TGTGCCAGCAGTACTCAGGGGGCGCTTATAGCTTTCTTT,CASSTQGALIAFF
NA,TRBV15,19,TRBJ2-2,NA,TGTGCCACCAGCAGAGGGAGGTTTATCGGCAGAAGGGACACTGGGGAGCTGTTTTTT,CATSRGRFIGRRDTGELFF
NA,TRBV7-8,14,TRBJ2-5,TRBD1,TGTGCCAGCAGCTCCTCAGACAGGGGAGAGACCCAGTACTTC,CASSSSDRGETQYF
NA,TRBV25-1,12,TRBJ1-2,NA,TGTGCCAGCAGTGCCCAGGGCCCTGGCTACACCTTC,CASSAQGPGYTF
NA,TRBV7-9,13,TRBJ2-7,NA,TGTGCCAGCAGCCCCGGGACTTACTACGAGCAGTACTTC,CASSPGTYYEQYF
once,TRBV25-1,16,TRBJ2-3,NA,TGTGCCAGCAGTGCATGGTCGGGGGTGTCGTCAGATACGCAGTATTTT,CASSAWSGVSSDTQYF
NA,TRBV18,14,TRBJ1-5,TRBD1,TGTGCCAGCTCACCAGGGACAGGTGATAGGCCCCAGCATTTT,CASSPGTGDRPQHF
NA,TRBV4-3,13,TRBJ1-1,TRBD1,TGCGCCAGCAGCCAAGCGGACAGGCAAGAAGCTTTCTTT,CASSQADRQEAFF
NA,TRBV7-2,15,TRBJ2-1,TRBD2,TGTGCCAGCAGTCGACCACTAGCGGGGTACAATGAGCAGTTCTTC,CASSRPLAGYNEQFF
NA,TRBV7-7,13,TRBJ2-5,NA,TGTGCTAGCAGCGTCAGGGGACCAGAGACCCAGTACTTC,CASSVRGPETQYF
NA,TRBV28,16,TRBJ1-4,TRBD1,TGTGCCAGCAGTTTATGGGGCCCAGGGGGCGATGAAAAACTGTTTTTT,CASSLWGPGGDEKLFF
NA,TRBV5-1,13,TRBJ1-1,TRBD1,TGCGCCAGCGGCGGACAGGGGGAAACTGAAGCTTTCTTT,CASGGQGETEAFF
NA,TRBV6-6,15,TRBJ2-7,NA,TGTGCCAGCAGTGCCACAGGCTTCGGCTCCTACGAGCAGTACTTC,CASSATGFGSYEQYF
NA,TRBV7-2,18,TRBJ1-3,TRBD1,TGTGCCAGCAGCTCCCATTACAGGGGAAAGGGCTCTGGAAACACCATATATTTT,CASSSHYRGKGSGNTIYF
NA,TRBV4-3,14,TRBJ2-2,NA,TGCGCCAGCAGTCACGGACAGCACTCCGGGGAGCTGTTTTTT,CASSHGQHSGELFF
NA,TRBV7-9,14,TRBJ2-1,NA,TGTGCCAGCAGTCCAGTGACACTCCATTGGGAGCAGTTCTTC,CASSPVTLHWEQFF
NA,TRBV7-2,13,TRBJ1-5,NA,TGTGCCAGCAGCTCGGGCAGGGAACAGCCCCAGCATTTT,CASSSGREQPQHF
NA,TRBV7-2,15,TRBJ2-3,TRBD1,TGTGCCAGCACCGCGACCGGGACAGCCACAGATACGCAGTATTTT,CASTATGTATDTQYF
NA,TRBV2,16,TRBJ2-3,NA,TGTGCCAGCAGTGAACAGGGGCTAGCGGCTGCAGATACGCAGTATTTT,CASSEQGLAAADTQYF
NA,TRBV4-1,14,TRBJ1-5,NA,TGCGCCAGCAGCCAAGCGCGGGGGGGGCTGCCCCAGCATTTT,CASSQARGGLPQHF
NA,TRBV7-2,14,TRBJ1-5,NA,TGTGCCAGCAGCGGAGACAGCTTCAATCAGCCCCAGCATTTT,CASSGDSFNQPQHF
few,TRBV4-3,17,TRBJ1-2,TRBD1,TGCGCCAGCAGCCCCACCTACCTTGACAGGGACGTCAGTGGCTACACCTTC,CASSPTYLDRDVSGYTF
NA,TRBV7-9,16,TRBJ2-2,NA,TGTGCCAGCAGCCCAAGGACAGCTTCGAACACCGGGGAGCTGTTTTTT,CASSPRTASNTGELFF
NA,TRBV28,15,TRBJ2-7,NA,TGTGCCAGCAGTTTATTAGCGTCTCGCTCCTACGAGCAGTACTTC,CASSLLASRSYEQYF
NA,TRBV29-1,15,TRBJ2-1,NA,TGCAGCGTTGAAGCCGGCAGGGGTACCTACAATGAGCAGTTCTTC,CSVEAGRGTYNEQFF
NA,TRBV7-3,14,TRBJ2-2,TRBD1,TGTGCCAGCAGTTCGACAGGGCGGACCGGGGAGCTGTTTTTT,CASSSTGRTGELFF
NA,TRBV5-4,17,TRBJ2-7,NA,TGTGCCAGCAGCTCAGCTGGGCGGTTAGGCACGGGGTCCTCCCAGTACTTC,CASSSAGRLGTGSSQYF